At least ten counts were recorded for the clone carrying this TCR beta chain. Its target is not known. This CDR3 has 14 amino acids. Trimming took 6 bases from V and 6 from J; bases not matched to a gene: 8. Germline CDR1 reads LGHNT; CDR2 reads FRNRAP. The data derive from a study of T cell repertoires in cytomegalovirus infection. One entry per CDR3 protein results from TCRdb running MiXCR on the reads. The data show about 830,000 distinct CDR3 sequences, around a third seen once. This material consisted of cultured CD8+ T cells from PBMCs, taken from culture after CMV antigen stimulation. The clonotype comes from a human donor in good health (CMV status not recorded). Some clones in this sample may be carry-over from other donors' samples. The V call is TRBV12-5, the J call TRBJ1-1, with TRBD1 identical over 9 bases. CDR3 amino acids: CASGIQGAGAEAFF. The DNA of the CDR3 is TGTGCTAGTGGGATACAGGGGGCAGGCGCTGAAGCTTTCTTT.